The source of this T cell receptor beta chain is a study of glioma-infiltrating T cells after dendritic cell vaccination. Described time point: after dendritic cell vaccination, including at tumor progression/relapse. Germline assignment: CDR1 MDHEN and CDR2 SYDVKM. CDR3 length: 16 amino acids. V was pared by 2 bases and J by 1 base, with 6 bases of the junction left unmatched. Some clones are missing from TCRdb's copy, which holds only in-frame ones; the method was immunoSEQ multiplex PCR. This table holds 80,000 to 95,000 clones, 85% found once. This receptor was taken from a human donor with glioblastoma. Sequencing was performed on blood, taken after dendritic cell vaccination. The rearrangement joins TRBV28 to TRBJ2-3; 7 bases match TRBD1. The CDR3 loop is CASSLKRQGRTDTQYF. CDR3 in DNA: TGTGCCAGCAGTTTAAAGAGACAGGGTCGCACAGATACGCAGTATTTT. Full variable domain (remainder filled in from reference TRBV28 and TRBJ2-3): DVKVTQSSRYLVKRTGEKVFLECVQDMDHENMFWYRQDPGLGLRLIYFSYDVKMKEKGDIPEGYSVSREKKERFSLILESASTNQTSMYLCASSLKRQGRTDTQYFGPGTRLTVL.